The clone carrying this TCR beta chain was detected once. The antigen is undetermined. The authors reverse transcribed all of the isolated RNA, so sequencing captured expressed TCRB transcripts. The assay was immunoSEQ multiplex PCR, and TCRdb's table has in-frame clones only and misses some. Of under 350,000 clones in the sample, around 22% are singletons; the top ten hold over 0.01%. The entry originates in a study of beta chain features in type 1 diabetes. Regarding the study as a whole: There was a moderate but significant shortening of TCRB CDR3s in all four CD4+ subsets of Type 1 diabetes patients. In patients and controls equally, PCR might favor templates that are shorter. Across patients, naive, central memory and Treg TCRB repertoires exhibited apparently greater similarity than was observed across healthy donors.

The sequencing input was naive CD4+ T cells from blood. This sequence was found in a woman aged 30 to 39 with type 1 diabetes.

Written as DNA, the CDR3 is TGTGCCAGCTCACCATTTTCGGGTAGCAATCAGCCCCAGCATTTT. It yields the protein CASSPFSGSNQPQHF. The chain uses TRBV18 and TRBJ1-5; D remains ambiguous. The CDR3 loop spans 15 amino acids. V lost 2 bases to trimming and J lost 0 bases, with 8 bases between them. CDR1 KGHSH and CDR2 LQKENI come from the germline V gene.